The 5 T cell receptor beta chains listed next were all sequenced from one sample in a study of T cell repertoires in cytomegalovirus infection. Their recognized antigens are unknown. TCRdb called the reads again in MiXCR, with one record for every CDR3 protein. The sample contains under 70,000 distinct CDR3 sequences, 25% to 40% of which appear only once. The sample was PBMCs, sequenced either directly or after in vitro stimulation (not recorded which). Receptors were obtained from a human donor in good health (CMV status not recorded). Some clones in this sample may be carry-over from other donors' samples.

The V call is TRBV4-1, the J call TRBJ2-5, with a tentative D call TRBD2 (5 bases). The CDR3 runs to 15 residues. Germline V gene lookup returns CDR1 MGHRA and CDR2 YSYEKL. V shed 1 base and J shed 5 bases, with 14 bases lying between them. DNA for the CDR3: TGCGCCAGCAGCCAAGGGGGAGCCACCAGGGAGACCCAGTACTTC. Amino acids: CASSQGGATRETQYF.

This clonotype was found a few times. V and J are TRBV27 and TRBJ1-1, with a weak D call TRBD1 (5 bases). The V and J ends lost 7 bases and 0 bases respectively, with 12 bases between them. CDR1 and CDR2 from the germline V gene are MNHEY and SMNVEV (reference sequence). This CDR3 region has 14 residues. This CDR3 reads CASKPTEMNTEAFF. In DNA, the CDR3 is TGTGCCAGCAAACCGACAGAGATGAACACTGAAGCTTTCTTT.

This clonotype was counted a few times. The chain recombines TRBV7-2 with TRBJ2-1, with TRBD1 as a possible D gene (6 bases). The V end was cut by 3 bases, the J end by 9 bases, with 15 bases between. Germline V lookup: CDR1 SGHTA, CDR2 FQGNSA. The CDR3 has 14 residues. Written as DNA, the CDR3 is TGTGCCAGCAGCTTCTTGGGGGCAGGGAGTGAGCAGTTCTTC. Its translation: CASSFLGAGSEQFF.

The table lists this clonotype with a few counts. V is TRBV6-5 and J is TRBJ2-3; D unclear. The CDR3 length is 10 residues. Trimming left V 11 bases short and J 8 bases short, with 11 bases between. CDR1 and CDR2 (germline): MNHEY, SVGAGI. The CDR3 DNA follows: TGTGCCGGCCCCGCCGGTACGCAGTATTTT. Translated, it gives CAGPAGTQYF.

This clonotype was picked up many times. The rearrangement links TRBV7-2 to TRBJ2-3; 7 bases are a match to TRBD2. The CDR3 extends over 16 amino acids. Losses at the gene ends were 5 bases for V and 1 base for J; bases not matched to a gene: 9. Germline-derived CDR1 and CDR2 are SGHTA and FQGNSA. This chain's CDR3 is CASSHPGGRGTDTQYF. For the CDR3, the DNA is TGTGCCAGCAGCCACCCCGGTGGGAGGGGCACAGATACGCAGTATTTT.